The 23 T cell receptor beta chains reported below all come from one sample, sequenced in a study of T cells in localized non-small cell lung cancer (dated by TCRdb to 2020 to 2021). The library was built by means of the immunoSEQ multiplex PCR assay. TCRdb mirrors the immuneACCESS table, restricted to in-frame sequences. Some clones are absent from its copies; in checked studies, under half trace to an unresolved V gene, and the reason for the others is unknown. This sample comprises 75,000 to 90,000 clones, 70% to 90% of them detected only once. Together, the top ten hold over 2.5% of the sample. The sample here was peripheral blood, taken before any cancer treatment. Receptors were obtained from a man aged 40 to 70 with stage I lung adenocarcinoma.

This clone occurred once. The genes are TRBV10-3 and TRBJ1-1; D is unclear. The germline gives CDR1 ENHRY, CDR2 SYGVKD. V lost 6 bases, J lost 4 bases, and 12 bases lay in between. The CDR3 sequence is 13 residues long. The CDR3 sequence is CAISASLGTEAFF. The CDR3 coding sequence is TGTGCCATCAGCGCCTCCCTTGGCACTGAAGCTTTCTTT.

The genes are TRBV9 and TRBJ2-2, with a weak D call TRBD2 (6 bases). Germline V gene sequence: CDR1 SGDLS, CDR2 YYNGEE. Deletions cut 7 bases from V and 0 bases from J, with 7 bases between. There are 13 residues in the CDR3. The CDR3 sequence is CASSGANTGELFF. The CDR3, as DNA: TGTGCCAGCTCGGGGGCGAACACCGGGGAGCTGTTTTTT.

V and J are TRBV6-6 and TRBJ1-1; D gene uncertain. With 6 bases removed from V and 1 base from J, the gap between germline ends came to 15 bases. Per germline, CDR1 MNHNY and CDR2 SVGAGI (reference sequence). The CDR3 consists of 15 residues. This chain's CDR3 is CASSLLGVKNTEAFF. The CDR3 bases are TGTGCCAGCAGCCTACTCGGAGTTAAGAACACTGAAGCTTTCTTT.

This clone was picked up a small number of times. The V gene is TRBV6-4, the J gene TRBJ1-1; 8 positions match TRBD1. Germline assignment: CDR1 MRHNA and CDR2 SNTAGT. V shed 0 bases and J 10 bases; nucleotides not matched to a gene: 4. This CDR3 has 13 amino acids. CDR3 in DNA: TGTGCCAGCAGTGACTCAGAGGGACAGGCAGCTTTCTTT. This translates into CASSDSEGQAAFF.

The V and J genes are TRBV11-2 and TRBJ2-7; D is undetermined. In germline, CDR1 is SGHAT, CDR2 FQNNGV. The CDR3 spans 13 residues. Trimming pared 4 bases from V and 3 bases from J, leaving 10 bases between. The DNA of the CDR3 is TGTGCCAGCAGCTCCAATTTCGTCTACGAGCAGTACTTC. This translates into CASSSNFVYEQYF.

The chain carries TRBV5-6 and TRBJ2-7; TRBD2 agrees at 8 bases. Germline V gene data show CDR1 as SGHDT and CDR2 as YYEEEE. The CDR3 extends over 18 amino acids. J gave up 0 bases and V 1 base, and 12 bases lay outside the gene matches. CDR3: CASSLIQLAGGISYEQYF. CDR3 nucleotide sequence: TGTGCCAGCAGCTTGATCCAGCTCGCGGGAGGTATCTCCTACGAGCAGTACTTC.

The V and J genes are TRBV19 and TRBJ2-7; D gene uncertain. The CDR3 has 13 amino acids. Germline V gene lookup returns CDR1 LNHDA and CDR2 SQIVND (reference sequence). V dropped 3 bases and J dropped 2 bases, with 8 bases sitting between them. CDR3 nucleotides: TGTGCCAGTAGTATCGCCGGAGCCTACGAGCAGTACTTC. Protein product: CASSIAGAYEQYF.

V gene TRBV10-1 combines with J gene TRBJ2-3; TRBD2 agrees at 10 bases. The V segment lost 4 bases and the J segment 2 bases; nucleotides outside the gene matches: 6. CDR1 and CDR2 from the germline V gene are WNHNN and SYGVQD (reference sequence). The CDR3 runs 16 residues. CDR3 residues: CASSASSGSYTDTQYF. The CDR3, as DNA: TGCGCCAGCAGTGCCTCTAGCGGGAGCTACACAGATACGCAGTATTTT.

V is TRBV5-6 and J is TRBJ1-2; 9 bases are a match to TRBD1. V dropped 4 bases and J dropped 8; count of bases not matched to a gene: 6. This CDR3 has 13 amino acids. Germline lookup yields CDR1 SGHDT and CDR2 YYEEEE. In DNA, the CDR3 is TGTGCCAGCAGCCCGGACAGGGGAAGGGGCTACACCTTC. Translated: CASSPDRGRGYTF.

V gene TRBV10-3 combines with J gene TRBJ2-5, with 10 nucleotides matching TRBD1. Germline lookup yields CDR1 ENHRY and CDR2 SYGVKD. Losses at the gene ends were 3 bases for V and 5 bases for J; bases not matched to a gene: 9. This CDR3 has 16 amino acids. The CDR3 DNA sequence: TGTGCCATCAGTGACCTCGACAGGGGGCTACGGGAGACCCAGTACTTC. Its translation is CAISDLDRGLRETQYF.

This clone has just one count. CDR3 region: CASSQGSSNQPQHF. CDR3 DNA: TGTGCCAGCAGCCAGGGATCAAGCAATCAGCCCCAGCATTTT. The rearrangement links TRBV11-2 to TRBJ1-5; D is possibly TRBD1 (5 bases). Trimming stripped 5 bases from V and 1 base from J, with 9 bases between. Germline assignment: CDR1 SGHAT and CDR2 FQNNGV. The CDR3 runs 14 residues.

This chain links TRBV18 with TRBJ2-7, with 7 bases aligning to TRBD1. Germline CDR1 reads KGHSH; CDR2 reads LQKENI. V lost 5 bases to trimming and J lost 6 bases; unmatched junction nucleotides: 16. The CDR3 covers 16 residues. The CDR3 loop is CASSEGNPGTAFEQYF. The CDR3 DNA reads as TGTGCCAGCTCAGAAGGGAACCCCGGGACAGCTTTCGAGCAGTACTTC.

The rearrangement links TRBV5-6 to TRBJ2-6, with no clear D. The CDR3 runs to 15 residues. Trimming left V 2 bases short and J 0 bases short, with 6 bases between. The germline V gene has CDR1 SGHDT and CDR2 YYEEEE. The CDR3 is CASSFLTSGANVLTF. The CDR3 DNA reads TGTGCCAGCAGCTTTCTGACCTCTGGGGCCAACGTCCTGACTTTC.

The gene calls are TRBV7-3 and TRBJ1-1; D remains unclear. Germline V gives CDR1 SGHTA, CDR2 FQGTGA. This CDR3 region has 14 residues. V shed 5 bases and J shed 3 bases, with 13 bases lying between them. The CDR3 DNA reads TGTGCCAGCAGCGCGCCGCAGGTTCACACTGAAGCTTTCTTT. Its protein product is CASSAPQVHTEAFF.

This chain joins TRBV4-3 and TRBJ2-5; D is perhaps TRBD1 (6 bases). Germline V CDR1 and CDR2: LGHNA, YSLEER. V lost 4 bases to trimming and J lost 1 base, with 16 bases between them. The CDR3 consists of 16 residues. CDR3 bases: TGCGCCAGCAGCCTTGGGCAGCTAGGGGGCCAAGAGACCCAGTACTTC. Its protein is CASSLGQLGGQETQYF.

V gene TRBV9 combines with J gene TRBJ1-2, with D perhaps matching TRBD1 (5 bases). CDR3 length equals 11 residues. Germline CDR1 SGDLS, CDR2 YYNGEE. V gave up 5 bases and J gave up 4 bases, with 6 bases separating them. CDR3 in amino acids: CASRGVYGYTF. The DNA of the CDR3 is TGTGCCAGCAGGGGGGTCTATGGCTACACCTTC.

The chain combines TRBV6-5 with TRBJ2-4, with D possibly being TRBD1 (5 bases). This CDR3 is 13 amino acids long. Germline loops: CDR1 MNHEY, CDR2 SVGAGI. The V gene lost 6 bases and the J gene lost 3 bases, with 9 bases spanning the gap. The chain's CDR3 is CASRQGSKNIQYF. The CDR3 bases are TGTGCCAGCAGGCAGGGAAGCAAAAACATTCAGTACTTC.

This clone occurred a few times. The chain combines TRBV6-8 with TRBJ1-1; D is possibly TRBD1 (5 bases). The V and J ends lost 7 bases and 10 bases respectively, with 10 bases between them. CDR3 length: 10 amino acids. Germline assignment: CDR1 MNHGY and CDR2 SAAAGT. The chain's CDR3 is CASTDQGAFF. DNA for the CDR3: TGTGCCAGCACCGACCAGGGAGCTTTCTTT.

This chain joins TRBV11-2 and TRBJ2-1; tentative D call: TRBD2 (6 bases). V dropped 7 bases and J dropped 0 bases, with 13 bases sitting between them. This CDR3 comprises 15 residues. Germline V lookup: CDR1 SGHAT, CDR2 FQNNGV. The CDR3 protein is CASNLALSSYNEQFF. CDR3 sequence (DNA): TGTGCCAGCAATCTAGCGTTGAGCTCCTACAATGAGCAGTTCTTC.

The chain has TRBV5-1 and TRBJ2-3, with 9 positions matching TRBD2. The junction had 11 bases not matched to a gene; V was cut back by 3 bases and J by 3 bases. From germline, CDR1 is SGHRS and CDR2 YFSETQ. The CDR3 is made up of 17 amino acids. CDR3 protein: CASSSAKTSGRTDTQYF. CDR3 nucleotides: TGCGCCAGCAGCTCGGCTAAGACTAGCGGAAGGACAGATACGCAGTATTTT.

The J gene is TRBJ2-7, the V gene TRBV4-1; a weak D match, TRBD2 (6 bases). This CDR3 has 16 residues. Trimming took off 4 bases at V and 2 bases at J, with 18 bases between the two ends. CDR1 MGHRA and CDR2 YSYEKL come from the germline V gene. The CDR3 spells CASSRDLAPGAYEQYF. For the CDR3, the DNA is TGCGCCAGCAGCCGAGACCTAGCGCCTGGCGCCTACGAGCAGTACTTC.

The chain's CDR3 is CASSYSGGGHYQPQHF. CDR3 coding DNA: TGTGCCAGCAGTTACTCGGGCGGGGGACATTATCAGCCCCAGCATTTT. The chain combines TRBV6-6 with TRBJ1-5; D may be TRBD1 (6 bases). CDR3 size: 16 residues. The germline gives CDR1 MNHNY, CDR2 SVGAGI (reference sequence). The V end lost 0 bases, the J end lost 5 bases, and 14 bases lay between the germline ends.

The chain recombines TRBV7-2 with TRBJ2-1; D may be TRBD2 (6 bases). Germline V gene lookup returns CDR1 SGHTA and CDR2 FQGNSA. With 7 bases removed from V and 0 bases from J, the gap between germline ends came to 13 bases. CDR3 length: 15 residues. The CDR3 bases are TGTGCCAGCACCCTGGGACTGAGCTCCTACAATGAGCAGTTCTTC. This codes for CASTLGLSSYNEQFF.